Listed below are T cell receptor beta chains from one sample, sequenced in a study of blood T cell repertoires in COVID-19. Produced via immunoSEQ multiplex PCR; TCRdb's table is partial and in-frame only. The table has 250,000 to 300,000 clones, less than 90% seen once. The sample consisted of peripheral blood. The receptor source for this set is a man aged 25 to 40 with active or convalescent COVID-19. Each CDR3 is given with its conserved first and last residue. D genes are given only for firm matches. Size values are once, few and many counts, or a class for expanded clones, and some rows have none.

V	J	size	D	CDR3	DNA
TRBV10-1	TRBJ2-7	NA	NA	CASSPTTLGTYEQYF	TGCGCCAGCAGCCCGACTACCTTGGGGACCTACGAGCAGTACTTC
TRBV12-3/TRBV12-4	TRBJ1-2	NA	NA	CASSAGLGYTF	TGTGCCAGCAGTGCAGGGCTTGGCTACACCTTC
TRBV5-6	TRBJ1-5	NA	NA	CASSASLEVRSNQPQHF	TGTGCCAGCAGCGCGAGTTTGGAGGTCAGGAGCAATCAGCCCCAGCATTTT
TRBV4-3	TRBJ1-1	NA	NA	CASSQVLTANTEAFF	TGCGCCAGCAGCCAAGTATTAACAGCTAACACTGAAGCTTTCTTT
TRBV7-2	TRBJ2-5	few	TRBD2	CASSLGTSGGQETQYF	TGTGCCAGCAGCTTAGGGACTAGCGGGGGACAAGAGACCCAGTACTTC
TRBV19	TRBJ1-2	NA	TRBD1	CASSSRGQGTYGYTF	TGTGCCAGTAGCAGCCGGGGACAGGGGACATATGGCTACACCTTC
TRBV10-3	TRBJ1-1	NA	TRBD1	CAISGTGQNTEAFF	TGTGCCATCAGTGGGACAGGCCAGAACACTGAAGCTTTCTTT
TRBV19	TRBJ1-3	NA	NA	CASSLRSGNTIYF	TGTGCCAGTAGCCTCCGCTCTGGAAACACCATATATTTT
TRBV7-8	TRBJ2-7	NA	TRBD1	CASSPGQGTYEQYF	TGTGCCAGCAGCCCCGGACAGGGAACCTACGAGCAGTACTTC
TRBV3-1/TRBV3-2	TRBJ2-2	few	NA	CASSQVMGAITGELFF	TGTGCCAGCAGCCAAGTAATGGGGGCGATAACCGGGGAGCTGTTTTTT
TRBV5-1	TRBJ1-2	NA	TRBD1	CASSFSGRGTANYGYTF	TGCGCCAGCTCTTTTAGTGGCAGGGGGACCGCTAACTATGGCTACACCTTC
TRBV9	TRBJ2-3	NA	TRBD2	CASSFRTRPDTQYF	TGTGCCAGCAGCTTCCGGACTAGGCCAGATACGCAGTATTTT
TRBV18	TRBJ1-1	NA	TRBD1	CASSPTLTGGLNTEAFF	TGTGCCAGCTCACCCACTTTGACAGGGGGCTTGAACACTGAAGCTTTCTTT
TRBV19	TRBJ2-2	few	TRBD2	CASSPRGGDTGELFF	TGTGCCAGTAGTCCGCGGGGGGGCGACACCGGGGAGCTGTTTTTT
TRBV4-1	TRBJ2-3	NA	NA	CASSPGGTRITDTQYF	TGCGCCAGCAGCCCAGGGGGGACTAGAATCACAGATACGCAGTATTTT
TRBV3-1/TRBV3-2	TRBJ1-1	NA	NA	CASSQVTGEAFF	TGTGCCAGCAGCCAAGTTACAGGGGAAGCTTTCTTT
TRBV19	TRBJ1-3	NA	TRBD1	CASSPNRGTGNTIYF	TGTGCCAGTAGTCCAAACAGGGGGACTGGAAACACCATATATTTT
TRBV7-3	TRBJ1-2	NA	NA	CASSLDRSDSYTF	TGTGCCAGCAGCTTAGACAGGAGTGATAGCTACACCTTC
TRBV5-6	TRBJ2-1	NA	NA	CASSAGNPYNEQFF	TGTGCCAGCTCCGCGGGGAACCCTTACAATGAGCAGTTCTTC
TRBV9	TRBJ1-5	few	TRBD1	CASSVTGGNQPQHF	TGTGCCAGCAGCGTAACAGGGGGCAATCAGCCCCAGCATTTT
TRBV7-2	TRBJ2-1	NA	TRBD1	CASSQQGAEDNEQFF	TGTGCCAGCAGCCAACAGGGGGCCGAGGACAATGAGCAGTTCTTC
TRBV10-2	TRBJ2-3	NA	NA	CASSGTTGFTDTQYF	TGCGCCAGCAGCGGGACCACAGGGTTTACAGATACGCAGTATTTT
TRBV6-5	TRBJ1-1	NA	NA	CASSSWAQNTEAFF	TGTGCCAGCAGTTCCTGGGCGCAGAACACTGAAGCTTTCTTT
TRBV5-1	TRBJ2-7	NA	TRBD2	CASKMFGGTNYEQYF	TGCGCCAGCAAAATGTTCGGGGGGACTAACTACGAGCAGTACTTC
TRBV18	TRBJ1-2	NA	NA	CASSPTTISNYGYTF	TGTGCCAGCTCACCTACGACAATTTCTAACTATGGCTACACCTTC
TRBV4-2	TRBJ1-1	NA	NA	CASSQQLGTRAFF	TGTGCCAGCAGCCAACAGTTGGGGACAAGGGCTTTCTTT
TRBV10-2	TRBJ1-1	NA	NA	CASTSRNTEAFF	TGCGCCAGCACCTCTAGGAACACTGAAGCTTTCTTT
TRBV19	TRBJ1-5	NA	NA	CASRTRGDQPQHF	TGTGCCAGTAGGACCCGGGGGGATCAGCCCCAGCATTTT
TRBV24-1	TRBJ2-1	NA	NA	CATSDWAWFDAYNEQFF	TGTGCCACCAGTGATTGGGCCTGGTTTGATGCTTACAATGAGCAGTTCTTC
TRBV5-1	TRBJ1-2	NA	NA	CASSLERFGYTF	TGCGCCAGCAGCTTGGAGCGGTTTGGCTACACCTTC
TRBV10-2	TRBJ2-2	NA	NA	CASSVGVNTGELFF	TGCGCCAGCAGTGTAGGGGTAAACACCGGGGAGCTGTTTTTT
TRBV10-3	TRBJ1-6	few	TRBD1	CAIKEGTGENSPLHF	TGTGCCATCAAGGAGGGGACAGGAGAGAATTCACCCCTCCACTTT
TRBV3-1/TRBV3-2	TRBJ2-7	NA	NA	CASSQGGPITYEQYF	TGTGCCAGCAGCCAAGGGGGGCCCATCACCTACGAGCAGTACTTC
TRBV24-1	TRBJ2-1	NA	TRBD2	CATSDLKRGGNNEQFF	TGTGCCACCAGTGATTTGAAGCGGGGGGGCAACAATGAGCAGTTCTTC
TRBV12-3/TRBV12-4	TRBJ1-5	NA	NA	CASSPVRAPQHF	TGTGCCAGTTCCCCAGTGAGGGCCCCCCAGCATTTT
TRBV2	TRBJ2-5	NA	TRBD2	CASSKPVAGETQYF	TGTGCCAGCAGCAAGCCAGTAGCGGGAGAGACCCAGTACTTC
TRBV2	TRBJ2-7	NA	TRBD1	CASSLGQGLYEQYF	TGTGCCAGCTCCCTGGGACAGGGGCTCTACGAGCAGTACTTC
TRBV5-1	TRBJ1-3	NA	NA	CASSPTAISGNTIYF	TGCGCCAGCAGCCCCACAGCAATCTCTGGAAACACCATATATTTT
TRBV5-4	TRBJ2-3	NA	NA	CASSSGDSTDTQYF	TGTGCCAGCAGTTCGGGAGATAGCACAGATACGCAGTATTTT
TRBV4-1	TRBJ2-1	few	TRBD2	CASSSPAGGIYEQFF	TGCGCCAGCAGCTCGCCAGCGGGGGGGATCTATGAGCAGTTCTTC
TRBV3-1/TRBV3-2	TRBJ2-1	NA	TRBD2	CASSHLSGSSYNEQFF	TGTGCCAGCAGCCACCTTAGCGGGAGCTCCTACAATGAGCAGTTCTTC
TRBV18	TRBJ1-1	NA	NA	CASSPLQGGAFF	TGTGCCAGCTCACCACTTCAAGGAGGAGCTTTCTTT
TRBV2	TRBJ1-4	NA	TRBD1	CASSARTGLNEKLFF	TGTGCCAGCAGTGCACGGACAGGATTAAATGAAAAACTGTTTTTT
TRBV20-1	TRBJ1-2	NA	NA	CSANGYTF	TGCAGTGCCAATGGCTACACCTTC
TRBV12-3/TRBV12-4	TRBJ2-7	NA	NA	CASSLPSYEQYF	TGTGCCAGCAGTTTACCCAGCTACGAGCAGTACTTC
TRBV2	TRBJ1-2	NA	NA	CASSVARTNYGYTF	TGTGCCAGCAGTGTCGCCAGGACTAACTATGGCTACACCTTC
TRBV3-1/TRBV3-2	TRBJ2-7	NA	NA	CASSQTVSSYEQYF	TGTGCCAGCAGCCAAACTGTGTCTTCCTACGAGCAGTACTTC
TRBV27	TRBJ2-7	NA	TRBD1	CASSLSGQGARSEQYF	TGTGCCAGCAGTTTATCGGGACAGGGGGCTCGTAGCGAGCAGTACTTC
TRBV11-2	TRBJ1-1	NA	TRBD1	CASSPRQGGSAEAFF	TGTGCCAGCAGCCCGAGACAGGGGGGGTCGGCTGAAGCTTTCTTT
TRBV9	TRBJ2-3	NA	TRBD2	CASSVGGGAPGTDTQYF	TGTGCCAGCAGCGTTGGCGGGGGGGCTCCTGGGACAGATACGCAGTATTTT
TRBV24-1	TRBJ1-2	once	NA	CATSDPRLGGKNYGYTF	TGTGCCACCAGTGACCCCCGCTTGGGGGGGAAAAACTATGGCTACACCTTC
TRBV10-3	TRBJ2-7	NA	TRBD2	CASGDSGGDEQYF	TGTGCCAGCGGCGATAGCGGGGGGGACGAGCAGTACTTC
TRBV7-9	TRBJ1-1	medium-sized	NA	CASTPGGAGGNTEAFF	TGTGCCAGCACCCCGGGAGGGGCGGGTGGTAACACTGAAGCTTTCTTT
TRBV25-1	TRBJ2-2	NA	TRBD1	CASTGTGGYGELFF	TGTGCCAGCACCGGGACAGGGGGCTACGGGGAGCTGTTTTTT
TRBV9	TRBJ2-1	NA	NA	CASSVTLGDEQFF	TGTGCCAGCAGCGTGACCTTGGGCGATGAGCAGTTCTTC
TRBV30	TRBJ1-2	NA	NA	CAWSLTGYGYTF	TGTGCCTGGAGTCTGACGGGCTATGGCTACACCTTC
TRBV19	TRBJ1-1	NA	NA	CASSLLGLLNTEAFF	TGTGCCAGTAGCCTCCTGGGCCTACTGAACACTGAAGCTTTCTTT